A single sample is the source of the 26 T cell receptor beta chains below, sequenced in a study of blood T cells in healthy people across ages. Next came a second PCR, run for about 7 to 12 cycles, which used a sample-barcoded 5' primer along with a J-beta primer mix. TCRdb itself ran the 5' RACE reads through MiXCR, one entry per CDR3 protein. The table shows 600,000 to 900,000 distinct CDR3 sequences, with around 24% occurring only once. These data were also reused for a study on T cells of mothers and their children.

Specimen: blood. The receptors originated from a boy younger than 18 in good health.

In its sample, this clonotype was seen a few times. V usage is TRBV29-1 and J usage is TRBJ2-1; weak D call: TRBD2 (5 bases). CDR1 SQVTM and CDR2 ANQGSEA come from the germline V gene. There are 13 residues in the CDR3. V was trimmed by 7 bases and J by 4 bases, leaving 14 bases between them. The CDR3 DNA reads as TGCAGCGGCCTATTGACGGGATACAATGAGCAGTTCTTC. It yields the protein CSGLLTGYNEQFF.

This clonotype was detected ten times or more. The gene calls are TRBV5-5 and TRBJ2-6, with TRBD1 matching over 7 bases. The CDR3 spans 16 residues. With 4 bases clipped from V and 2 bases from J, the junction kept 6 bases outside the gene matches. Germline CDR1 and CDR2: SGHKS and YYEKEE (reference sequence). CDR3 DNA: TGTGCCAGCAGCGCGAGGGGGCCCACTGGGGCCAACGTCCTGACTTTC. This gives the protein CASSARGPTGANVLTF.

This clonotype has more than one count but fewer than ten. The DNA of the CDR3 is TGTGCCAGCAGCCGTGGACAGCGCAGTTACACCTTC. This codes for CASSRGQRSYTF. V is TRBV3-1 and J is TRBJ1-2, with D perhaps matching TRBD1 (6 bases). Germline V lookup: CDR1 LGHDT, CDR2 YNNKEL (reference sequence). The ends were cut back, 4 bases at V and 11 bases at J, with 14 bases in the middle. The CDR3 loop spans 12 amino acids.

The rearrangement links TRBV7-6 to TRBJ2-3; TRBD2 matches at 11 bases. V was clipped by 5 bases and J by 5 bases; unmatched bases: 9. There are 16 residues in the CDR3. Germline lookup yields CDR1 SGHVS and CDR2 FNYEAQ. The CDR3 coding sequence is TGTGCCAGCAGCCCTCTTAGCGGGGGGGCCGTAGATACGCAGTATTTT. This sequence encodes CASSPLSGGAVDTQYF.

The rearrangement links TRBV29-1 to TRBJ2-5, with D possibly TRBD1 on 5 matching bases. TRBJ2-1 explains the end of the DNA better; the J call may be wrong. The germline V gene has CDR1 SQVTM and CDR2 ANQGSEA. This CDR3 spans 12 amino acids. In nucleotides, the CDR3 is TGCAGCGTTGAGCACAGGAACAATGAGCAGTTCTTC. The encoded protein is CSVEHRNNEQFF.

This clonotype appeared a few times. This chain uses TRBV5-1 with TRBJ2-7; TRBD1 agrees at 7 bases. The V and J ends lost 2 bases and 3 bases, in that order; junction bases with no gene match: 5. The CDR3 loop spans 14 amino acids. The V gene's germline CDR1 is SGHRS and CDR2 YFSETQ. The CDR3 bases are TGCGCCAGCAGCTTTCCCGGGACAGTCTACGAGCAGTACTTC. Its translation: CASSFPGTVYEQYF.

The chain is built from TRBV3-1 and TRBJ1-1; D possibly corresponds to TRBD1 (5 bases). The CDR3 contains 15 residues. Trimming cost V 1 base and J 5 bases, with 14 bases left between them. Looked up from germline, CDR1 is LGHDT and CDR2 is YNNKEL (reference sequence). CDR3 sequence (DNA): TGTGCCAGCAGCCAAGGGGCGGGGGTGAGGACTGAAGCTTTCTTT. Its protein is CASSQGAGVRTEAFF.

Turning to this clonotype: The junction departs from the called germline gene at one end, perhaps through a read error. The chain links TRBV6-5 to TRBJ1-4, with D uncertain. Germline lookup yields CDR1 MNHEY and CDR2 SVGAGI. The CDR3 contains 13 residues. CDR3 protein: CASRRTGYENLFF. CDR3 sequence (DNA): TGTGCCAGCAGGAGGACCGGTTATGAAAACCTGTTTTTT.

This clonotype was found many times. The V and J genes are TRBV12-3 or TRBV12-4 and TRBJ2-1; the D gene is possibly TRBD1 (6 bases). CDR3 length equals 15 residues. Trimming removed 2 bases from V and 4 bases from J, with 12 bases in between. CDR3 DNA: TGTGCCAGCAGTTTAAGGGCAGGGGCGTACAATGAGCAGTTCTTC. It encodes CASSLRAGAYNEQFF.

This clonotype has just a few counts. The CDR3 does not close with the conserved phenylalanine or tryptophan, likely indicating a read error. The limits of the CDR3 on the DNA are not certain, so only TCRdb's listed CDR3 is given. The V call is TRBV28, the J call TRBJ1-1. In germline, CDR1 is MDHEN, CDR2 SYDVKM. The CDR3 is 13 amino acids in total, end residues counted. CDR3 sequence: CASRLAGGTEALL.

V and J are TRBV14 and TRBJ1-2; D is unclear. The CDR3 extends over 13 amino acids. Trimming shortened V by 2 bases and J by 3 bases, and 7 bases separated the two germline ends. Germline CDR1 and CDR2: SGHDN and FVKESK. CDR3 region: CASSQIGDYGYTF. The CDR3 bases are TGTGCCAGCAGCCAAATTGGAGACTATGGCTACACCTTC.

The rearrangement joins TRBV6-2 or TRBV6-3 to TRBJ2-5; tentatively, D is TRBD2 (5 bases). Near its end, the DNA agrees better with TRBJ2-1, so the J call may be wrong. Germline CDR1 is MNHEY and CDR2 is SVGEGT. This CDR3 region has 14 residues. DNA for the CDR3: TGTGCCAGCGATCGGGCTAGCTACCGCAATGAGCAGTTCTTC. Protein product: CASDRASYRNEQFF.

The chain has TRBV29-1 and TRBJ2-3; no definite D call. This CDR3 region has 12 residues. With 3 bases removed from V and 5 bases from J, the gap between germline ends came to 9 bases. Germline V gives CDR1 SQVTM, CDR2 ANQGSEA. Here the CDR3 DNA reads TGCAGCGTTGAGGCTATAGGAGATACGCAGTATTTT. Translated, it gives CSVEAIGDTQYF.

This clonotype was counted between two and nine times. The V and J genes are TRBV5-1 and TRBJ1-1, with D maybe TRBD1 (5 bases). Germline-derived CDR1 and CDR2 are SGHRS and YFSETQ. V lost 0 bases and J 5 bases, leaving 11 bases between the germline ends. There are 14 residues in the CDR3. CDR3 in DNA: TGCGCCAGCAGCTTGGAACATTGGGGGACTGAAGCTTTCTTT. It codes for CASSLEHWGTEAFF.

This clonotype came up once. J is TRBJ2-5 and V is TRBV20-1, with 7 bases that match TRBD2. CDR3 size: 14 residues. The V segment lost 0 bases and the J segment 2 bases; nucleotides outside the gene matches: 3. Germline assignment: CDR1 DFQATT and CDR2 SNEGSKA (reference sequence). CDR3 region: CSARDGTIQETQYF. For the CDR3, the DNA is TGCAGTGCTAGAGATGGGACTATACAAGAGACCCAGTACTTC.

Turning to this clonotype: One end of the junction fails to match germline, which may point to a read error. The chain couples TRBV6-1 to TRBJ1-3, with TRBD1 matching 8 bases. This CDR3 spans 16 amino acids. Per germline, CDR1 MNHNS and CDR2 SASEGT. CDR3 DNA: TGTGCCTGCAGTCCGAGGACAGGGAAATCTGGAAACACCATATATTTT. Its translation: CACSPRTGKSGNTIYF.

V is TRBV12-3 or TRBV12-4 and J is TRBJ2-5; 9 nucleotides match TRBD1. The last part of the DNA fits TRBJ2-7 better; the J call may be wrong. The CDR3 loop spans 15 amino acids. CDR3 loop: CASSPSDRGIYEQYF. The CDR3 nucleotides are TGTGCCAGCAGTCCATCGGACAGGGGCATCTACGAGCAGTACTTC.

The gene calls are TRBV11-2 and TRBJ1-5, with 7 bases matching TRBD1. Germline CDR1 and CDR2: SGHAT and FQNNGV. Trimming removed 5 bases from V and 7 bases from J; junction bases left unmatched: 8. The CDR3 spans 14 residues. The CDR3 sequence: CASSLDRAGQPQHF. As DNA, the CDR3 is TGTGCCAGCAGCCTTGACAGGGCTGGGCAGCCCCAGCATTTT.

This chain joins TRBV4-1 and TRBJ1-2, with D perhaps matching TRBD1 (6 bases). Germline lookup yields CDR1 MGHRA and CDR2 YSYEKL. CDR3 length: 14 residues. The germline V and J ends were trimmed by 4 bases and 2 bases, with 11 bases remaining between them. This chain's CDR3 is CASSLPDRNYGYTF. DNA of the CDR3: TGCGCCAGCAGCCTCCCGGACAGAAACTATGGCTACACCTTC.

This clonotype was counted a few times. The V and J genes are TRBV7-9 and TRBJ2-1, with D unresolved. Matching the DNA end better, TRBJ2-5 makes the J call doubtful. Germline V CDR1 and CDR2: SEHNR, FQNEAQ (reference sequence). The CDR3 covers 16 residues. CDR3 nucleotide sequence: TGTGCCAGCAGCCTTAGTGGATCGTCTCCTAAAGAGACCCAGTACTTC. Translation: CASSLSGSSPKETQYF.

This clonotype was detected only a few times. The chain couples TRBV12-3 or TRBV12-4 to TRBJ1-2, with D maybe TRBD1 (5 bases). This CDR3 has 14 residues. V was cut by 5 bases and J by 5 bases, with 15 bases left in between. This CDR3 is CASSPGTGFYGYTF. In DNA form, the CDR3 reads TGTGCCAGCAGTCCCGGGACCGGGTTTTATGGCTACACCTTC.

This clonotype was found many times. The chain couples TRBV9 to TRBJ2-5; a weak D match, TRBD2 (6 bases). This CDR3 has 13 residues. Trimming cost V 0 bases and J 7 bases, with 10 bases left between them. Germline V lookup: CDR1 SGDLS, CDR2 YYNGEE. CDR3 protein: CASSVAGDVTQYF. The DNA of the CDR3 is TGTGCCAGCAGCGTAGCGGGAGACGTGACCCAGTACTTC. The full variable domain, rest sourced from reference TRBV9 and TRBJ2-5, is DSGVTQTPKHLITATGQRVTLRCSPRSGDLSVYWYQQSLDQGLQFLIQYYNGEERAKGNILERFSAQQFPDLHSELNLSSLELGDSALYFCASSVAGDVTQYFGPGTRLLVL.

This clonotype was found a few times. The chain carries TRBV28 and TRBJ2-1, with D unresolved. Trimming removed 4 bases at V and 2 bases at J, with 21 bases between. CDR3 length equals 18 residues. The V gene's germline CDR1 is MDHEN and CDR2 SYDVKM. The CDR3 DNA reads TGTGCCAGCAGTTCCCCCCCCGGTGCAATTAGGGCCTACAATGAGCAGTTCTTC. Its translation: CASSSPPGAIRAYNEQFF.

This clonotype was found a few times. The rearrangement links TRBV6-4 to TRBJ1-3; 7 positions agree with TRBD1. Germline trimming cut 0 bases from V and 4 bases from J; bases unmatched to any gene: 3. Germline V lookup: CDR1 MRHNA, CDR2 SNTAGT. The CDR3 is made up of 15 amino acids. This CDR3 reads CASSDSRGHGNTIYF. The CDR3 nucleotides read TGTGCCAGCAGTGACTCTAGGGGGCACGGAAACACCATATATTTT.

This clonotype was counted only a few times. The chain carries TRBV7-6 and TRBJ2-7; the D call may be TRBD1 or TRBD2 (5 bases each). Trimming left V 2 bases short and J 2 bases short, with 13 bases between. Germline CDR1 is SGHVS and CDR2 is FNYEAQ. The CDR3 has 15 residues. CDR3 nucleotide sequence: TGTGCCAGCAGCTTATTTGAAGGGGACGCCTACGAGCAGTACTTC. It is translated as CASSLFEGDAYEQYF.

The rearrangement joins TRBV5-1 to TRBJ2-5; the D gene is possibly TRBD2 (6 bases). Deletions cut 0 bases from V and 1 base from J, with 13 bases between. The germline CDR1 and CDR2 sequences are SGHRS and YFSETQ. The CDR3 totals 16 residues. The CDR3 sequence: CASSLAYQRAQETQYF. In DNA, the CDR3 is TGCGCCAGCAGCTTGGCCTACCAGCGGGCCCAAGAGACCCAGTACTTC.